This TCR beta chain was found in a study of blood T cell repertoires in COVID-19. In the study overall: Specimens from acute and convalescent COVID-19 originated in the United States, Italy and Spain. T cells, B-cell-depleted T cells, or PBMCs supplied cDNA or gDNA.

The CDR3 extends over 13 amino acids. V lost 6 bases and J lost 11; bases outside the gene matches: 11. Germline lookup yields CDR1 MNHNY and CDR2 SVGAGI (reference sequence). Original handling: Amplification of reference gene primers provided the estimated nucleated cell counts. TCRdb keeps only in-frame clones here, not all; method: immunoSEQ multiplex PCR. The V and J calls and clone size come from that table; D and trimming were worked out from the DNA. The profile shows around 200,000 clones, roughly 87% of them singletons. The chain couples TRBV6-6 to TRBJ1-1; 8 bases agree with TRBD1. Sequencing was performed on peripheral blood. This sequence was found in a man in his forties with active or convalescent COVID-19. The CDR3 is CASSSRQGRMAFF. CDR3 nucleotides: TGTGCCAGCAGCAGTCGACAGGGGAGAATGGCTTTCTTT.